Presented here are 27 T cell receptor beta chains from one specimen sequenced in a study of blood T cell repertoires in COVID-19. Profiling relied on immunoSEQ multiplex PCR, and the TCRdb table lists in-frame clones only, not all of them. The sample lists some 180,000 clones, 86% occurring once. Sequencing was performed on peripheral blood. The receptors here all came from a man in his 70s with active or convalescent COVID-19.

This chain joins TRBV4-1 and TRBJ2-1, with 11 bases aligning to TRBD2. CDR1 and CDR2 (germline): MGHRA, YSYEKL. V trimming: 1 base; J trimming: 0 bases; junction bases outside the gene matches: 8. The CDR3 runs to 19 residues. The CDR3 is CASSQVTSGSPSSYNEQFF. The CDR3 DNA sequence: TGCGCCAGCAGCCAAGTTACTAGCGGGAGTCCCAGCTCCTACAATGAGCAGTTCTTC.

V and J are TRBV4-3 and TRBJ1-2; D perhaps matches TRBD1 (5 bases). The CDR3 has 13 residues. The V gene's germline CDR1 is LGHNA and CDR2 YSLEER. V was clipped by 2 bases and J by 10 bases, with 14 bases between them. The CDR3, as DNA: TGCGCCAGCAGCCAACAGGGCCAAAGCTACTACACCTTC. Translation gives CASSQQGQSYYTF.

This chain joins TRBV15 and TRBJ2-5; TRBD2 is a possible D gene (6 bases). Looked up from germline, CDR1 is LNHNV and CDR2 is YYDKDF (reference sequence). Trimming left V 0 bases short and J 4 bases short, with 12 bases between. This CDR3 has 15 amino acids. CDR3 sequence: CATSREAAGRETQYF. For the CDR3, the DNA is TGTGCCACCAGCAGAGAGGCTGCGGGAAGAGAGACCCAGTACTTC. The whole variable domain, filled in from reference TRBV15 and TRBJ2-5, reads DAMVIQNPRYQVTQFGKPVTLSCSQTLNHNVMYWYQQKSSQAPKLLFHYYDKDFNNEADTPDNFQSRRPNTSFCFLDIRSPGLGDTAMYLCATSREAAGRETQYFGPGTRLLVL.

The chain links TRBV19 to TRBJ2-7, with D perhaps matching TRBD1 (5 bases). Germline V lookup: CDR1 LNHDA, CDR2 SQIVND (reference sequence). Trimming pared 8 bases from V and 6 bases from J, leaving 23 bases between. The CDR3 consists of 15 residues. This CDR3 is CASAKTPQGGSEQYF. The CDR3 DNA sequence: TGTGCCAGTGCCAAAACCCCCCAGGGCGGCAGCGAGCAGTACTTC.

V usage is TRBV6-6 and J usage is TRBJ1-4; D may be TRBD1 (5 bases). The germline V and J ends were trimmed by 2 bases and 8 bases, with 12 bases remaining between them. CDR3 length: 14 amino acids. CDR1 is MNHNY, CDR2 SVGAGI, per germline (reference sequence). The CDR3 reads CASSYQQGNEKLFF. CDR3 bases: TGTGCCAGCAGTTACCAGCAGGGTAACGAAAAACTGTTTTTT.

The chain carries TRBV19 and TRBJ1-5, with TRBD1 as a possible D gene (5 bases). Germline-derived CDR1 and CDR2 are LNHDA and SQIVND (reference sequence). The CDR3 consists of 14 residues. V lost 7 bases and J lost 3, with 13 bases in between. In DNA, the CDR3 is TGTGCCAGTAAGCCCGACAGCCTCAATCAGCCCCAGCATTTT. Its protein is CASKPDSLNQPQHF.

The chain couples TRBV27 to TRBJ1-6, with 7 bases lining up with TRBD1. CDR1 is MNHEY and CDR2 is SMNVEV in the germline V gene (reference sequence). V dropped 5 bases and J dropped 8; count of bases not matched to a gene: 6. This CDR3 has 14 residues. The CDR3 is CASSVGQIYSPLHF. CDR3 DNA sequence: TGTGCCAGCAGTGTGGGACAGATTTATTCACCCCTCCACTTT.

CDR3 nucleotides: TGCAGCGTTGAAGGAGGCCCAGGGGAGAGGGACACTGAAGCTTTCTTT. Protein product: CSVEGGPGERDTEAFF. The rearrangement uses TRBV29-1 and TRBJ1-1, with a tentative D call TRBD1 (6 bases). The ends were cut back, 1 base at V and 3 bases at J, with 18 bases in the middle. Germline-derived CDR1 and CDR2 are SQVTM and ANQGSEA. The CDR3 contains 16 residues.

This chain connects TRBV11-2 to TRBJ2-3, with D perhaps matching TRBD1 (6 bases). The CDR3 loop spans 15 amino acids. Germline lookup yields CDR1 SGHAT and CDR2 FQNNGV. V was clipped by 3 bases and J by 1 base, with 11 bases between them. In DNA, the CDR3 is TGTGCCAGCAGCTTTCCGGGACAACGCACAGATACGCAGTATTTT. The encoded protein is CASSFPGQRTDTQYF.

The rearrangement uses TRBV18 and TRBJ1-4; TRBD1 aligns across 11 bases. V trimming: 3 bases; J trimming: 10 bases; junction bases outside the gene matches: 10. CDR3 size: 16 residues. Germline lookup yields CDR1 KGHSH and CDR2 LQKENI. CDR3 bases: TGTGCCAGCTCACCTCCCCCGGGACAGGGGGAGGGAAAACTGTTTTTT. Amino acids: CASSPPPGQGEGKLFF.

V and J are TRBV4-1 and TRBJ2-3; TRBD2 aligns across 8 bases. J gave up 6 bases and V 0 bases, and 8 bases lay outside the gene matches. There are 16 residues in the CDR3. Germline CDR1 MGHRA, CDR2 YSYEKL. The chain's CDR3 is CASSQDRRGAWDTQYF. Written as DNA, the CDR3 is TGCGCCAGCAGCCAAGATAGGCGGGGGGCGTGGGATACGCAGTATTTT.

The gene calls are TRBV5-4 and TRBJ2-5; 10 bases match TRBD1. This CDR3 contains 15 residues. From germline, CDR1 is SGHNT and CDR2 YYREEE (reference sequence). The ends lost 3 bases at V and 2 bases at J; junction bases unmatched: 4. The CDR3 protein is CASSWRTGGQETQYF. The CDR3 DNA sequence: TGTGCCAGCAGCTGGAGGACAGGGGGTCAAGAGACCCAGTACTTC.

The V and J genes are TRBV10-2 and TRBJ1-1; possibly TRBD1 for D (5 bases). V was shortened by 6 bases and J by 9 bases, with 20 bases between the two germline ends. This CDR3 comprises 14 residues. The germline CDR1 and CDR2 sequences are WSHSY and SAAADI. The CDR3: CASSAVGVGTQAFF. CDR3 bases: TGCGCCAGCAGCGCGGTAGGGGTCGGTACCCAAGCTTTCTTT.

This rearrangement joins TRBV28 to TRBJ1-2; 10 bases fit TRBD1. V lost 2 bases, J lost 9 bases, and 6 bases stayed unmatched. Germline CDR1 reads MDHEN; CDR2 reads SYDVKM. This CDR3 has 14 amino acids. DNA of the CDR3: TGTGCCAGCAGTTTAGGGGACAGGGGTGGTCGCTACACCTTC. Its protein is CASSLGDRGGRYTF.

The V gene is TRBV10-3, the J gene TRBJ1-3; TRBD1 might be the D (6 bases). The V gene lost 5 bases and the J gene lost 0 bases, with 14 bases spanning the gap. The CDR3 length is 16 residues. CDR1 is ENHRY, CDR2 SYGVKD, per germline. CDR3 region: CAISSTGFGSGNTIYF. The CDR3 DNA reads as TGTGCCATCAGTTCGACAGGTTTCGGCTCTGGAAACACCATATATTTT.

This chain uses TRBV7-2 with TRBJ2-3; 11 nucleotides line up with TRBD2. Germline V gives CDR1 SGHTA, CDR2 FQGNSA. This CDR3 has 17 residues. V dropped 3 bases and J dropped 3; count of bases not matched to a gene: 8. The CDR3 loop is CASSLQPSGRYTDTQYF. The CDR3 region has the DNA TGTGCCAGCAGCTTGCAGCCTAGCGGGAGGTATACAGATACGCAGTATTTT.

The J gene is TRBJ2-3, the V gene TRBV5-8; TRBD2 is a possible D gene (6 bases). From germline, CDR1 is SGHTS and CDR2 YDEGEE. The V end was cut by 6 bases, the J end by 3 bases, with 8 bases between. This CDR3 is built from 12 residues. Here the CDR3 reads CASNRGTDTQYF. DNA for the CDR3: TGTGCCAGCAACCGGGGGACAGATACGCAGTATTTT.

This clone was counted once. The chain links TRBV7-9 to TRBJ1-2; D uncertain. V lost 0 bases and J lost 4, with 6 bases in between. Looked up from germline, CDR1 is SEHNR and CDR2 is FQNEAQ (reference sequence). The CDR3 loop spans 13 amino acids. The CDR3 here is CASSLATVYGYTF. The CDR3 DNA reads TGTGCCAGCAGCTTAGCAACGGTCTATGGCTACACCTTC.

This clone was picked up one time. The rearrangement joins TRBV28 to TRBJ2-7, with D perhaps matching TRBD1 (5 bases). From germline, CDR1 is MDHEN and CDR2 SYDVKM. The CDR3 is made up of 12 amino acids. Trimming removed 4 bases from V and 7 bases from J, with 11 bases in between. Written as DNA, the CDR3 is TGTGCCAGCAGTTCCAGGGTTGGAGAGCAGTACTTC. Amino acids: CASSSRVGEQYF.

This chain connects TRBV5-5 to TRBJ2-1, with a tentative D call TRBD2 (5 bases). Germline V CDR1 and CDR2: SGHKS, YYEKEE (reference sequence). Deletions cut 3 bases from V and 7 bases from J, with 29 bases between. This CDR3 region has 19 residues. The CDR3 region has the DNA TGTGCCAGCAGCTCCGGTCAGGCTTTAAGCGGATTAAGGGAGAATGAGCAGTTCTTC. Its protein is CASSSGQALSGLRENEQFF.

The V call is TRBV29-1, the J call TRBJ1-1; 8 bases are a match to TRBD1. Trimming at V came to 4 bases and at J to 3 bases, leaving 4 bases not matched to a gene. The CDR3 has 13 amino acids. The germline CDR1 and CDR2 sequences are SQVTM and ANQGSEA. The CDR3 nucleotides read TGCAGCGTTGGGGACAGGAGCTACACTGAAGCTTTCTTT. It is translated as CSVGDRSYTEAFF.

The rearrangement uses TRBV7-2 and TRBJ2-5; 8 bases are shared with TRBD1. V lost 4 bases and J lost 2; bases outside the gene matches: 3. This CDR3 comprises 14 residues. Per germline, CDR1 SGHTA and CDR2 FQGNSA. The CDR3 is CASSWDRRQETQYF. The CDR3 region has the DNA TGTGCCAGCAGCTGGGACAGGCGGCAAGAGACCCAGTACTTC.

V is TRBV7-2 and J is TRBJ1-2; D perhaps matches TRBD1 (6 bases). The CDR3 totals 14 residues. V lost 0 bases, J lost 3 bases, and 8 bases lay in between. The germline CDR1 and CDR2 sequences are SGHTA and FQGNSA. The CDR3 DNA sequence: TGTGCCAGCAGCTTAGCCAGGGGAGACTATGGCTACACCTTC. Amino acid sequence: CASSLARGDYGYTF.

This chain uses TRBV11-2 with TRBJ2-1; a weak D match, TRBD2 (6 bases). Germline V CDR1 and CDR2: SGHAT, FQNNGV. The CDR3 is 16 residues long. V lost 0 bases to trimming and J lost 8 bases, with 17 bases between them. The CDR3 DNA reads as TGTGCCAGCAGCTTAGAGCTGGCCCGGGGGACGGATGAGCAGTTCTTC. Its translation is CASSLELARGTDEQFF. The variable domain in full, completed from reference TRBV11-2 and TRBJ2-1, reads EAGVAQSPRYKIIEKRQSVAFWCNPISGHATLYWYQQILGQGPKLLIQFQNNGVVDDSQLPKDRFSAERLKGVDSTLKIQPAKLEDSAVYLCASSLELARGTDEQFFGPGTRLTVL.

This clone was found a few times. The V and J genes are TRBV11-2 and TRBJ2-7; TRBD1 agrees at 8 bases. This CDR3 is built from 16 residues. Germline CDR1 and CDR2: SGHAT and FQNNGV. The V segment lost 1 base and the J segment 6 bases; nucleotides outside the gene matches: 11. The CDR3 DNA sequence: TGTGCCAGCAGCTTAGCACTCGGGACAGGTCATCGCGAGCAGTACTTC. Residues: CASSLALGTGHREQYF.

The V and J genes are TRBV5-5 and TRBJ2-2; D is perhaps TRBD2 (6 bases). V gave up 6 bases and J gave up 7 bases, with 19 bases separating them. This CDR3 is built from 15 residues. Germline V CDR1 and CDR2: SGHKS, YYEKEE (reference sequence). The CDR3 bases are TGTGCCAGCACCCTCTCGGGAGCTCCCGGCGGGGAGCTGTTTTTT. Its translation is CASTLSGAPGGELFF.

J is TRBJ2-7 and V is TRBV18; 8 positions agree with TRBD1. V shed 3 bases and J 0 bases; nucleotides not matched to a gene: 4. The CDR3 spans 15 residues. The germline CDR1 and CDR2 sequences are KGHSH and LQKENI. CDR3 amino acids: CASSPDRVTSYEQYF. The CDR3, as DNA: TGTGCCAGCTCACCGGACAGGGTAACCTCCTACGAGCAGTACTTC.